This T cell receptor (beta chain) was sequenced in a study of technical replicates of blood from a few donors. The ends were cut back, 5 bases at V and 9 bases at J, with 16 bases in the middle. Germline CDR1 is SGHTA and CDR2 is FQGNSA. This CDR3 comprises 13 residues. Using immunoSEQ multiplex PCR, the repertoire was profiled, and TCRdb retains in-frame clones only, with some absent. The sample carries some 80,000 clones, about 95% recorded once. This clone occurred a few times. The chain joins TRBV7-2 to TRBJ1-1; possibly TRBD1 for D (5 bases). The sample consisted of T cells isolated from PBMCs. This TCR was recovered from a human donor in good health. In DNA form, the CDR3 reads TGTGCCAGCAGCCAAAGTTTACAGGCGCAAGCTTTCTTT. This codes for CASSQSLQAQAFF.